The source of this T cell receptor (beta chain) is a study of T cells in Graves' hyperthyroidism and ophthalmopathy. The source material, RNA transcripts, was used to amplify TCR beta CDR3 regions. First-round RT-PCR targeting the TCR CDR3 was performed with the HTBI primer set. MiXCR, run by TCRdb on the multiplex PCR reads, gives a single entry per CDR3 protein. The sample includes about 380,000 distinct CDR3 sequences, around 20% of them seen just once. PBMCs were derived from under 13 ml fresh peripheral blood. This CDR3 has 15 residues. The V segment lost 1 base and the J segment 7 bases; nucleotides outside the gene matches: 6. Germline values: CDR1 MGHRA, CDR2 YSYEKL.

The specimen was blood. The sequence was collected from a man between 18 and 29 years old with Graves' ophthalmopathy. The chain links TRBV4-1 to TRBJ1-2; 10 bases align to TRBD1. CDR3 nucleotides: TGCGCCAGCAGCCAAGCAATTGGACAGGGGGGTGGCTACACCTTC. Translated: CASSQAIGQGGGYTF.